This TCR beta chain was retrieved from a study of T cell changes during pregnancy in multiple sclerosis. Assay used: immunoSEQ multiplex PCR; TCRdb lists only in-frame clones, some missing. The sample yields tens of thousands of clones, approximately 92% seen once. V lost 7 bases to trimming and J lost 2 bases, with 17 bases between them. Per the germline V gene, CDR1 is LNHDA and CDR2 is SQIVND (reference sequence). CDR3 length: 16 amino acids. This sequence joins TRBV19 and TRBJ2-2; D is possibly TRBD1 (6 bases). The receptor's source is a female donor with multiple sclerosis, enrolled in a pregnancy study. The material was CD4+ T cells from peripheral blood mononuclear cells, obtained after pregnancy. The CDR3 DNA reads as TGTGCCAGTAAATTTATCGGACAGATTAACACCGGGGAGCTGTTTTTT. As protein: CASKFIGQINTGELFF.